This T cell receptor (beta chain) was recovered during a study of stem cell transplantation in POMP-related autoinflammatory disease. Regarding the study as a whole: In patients with PRAID, every analyzed T-cell subset tended to show lower diversity and higher clonality. Fewer unique TRB V-J gene pairings were identified in patients with PRAID.

Profiled with immunoSEQ multiplex PCR; TCRdb holds only in-frame clones, not every one. The table has some 4,900 clones, 92% seen once. Germline V CDR1 and CDR2: LGHNA, YNFKEQ. V gave up 1 base and J gave up 4 bases; unmatched junction bases: 8. The CDR3 has 16 residues. With respect to this clone: Antigen unknown.

The chain combines TRBV4-2 with TRBJ2-3; 7 bases are a match to TRBD1. The receptor was derived from a human patient with POMP-related autoinflammation and immune dysregulation (PRAID). Among the T cells, some may be from the graft donor. This specimen consisted of CD8+ T cells from PBMCs, obtained after stem cell transplantation. CDR3 in DNA: TGTGCCAGCAGCCAAGCCACCACAGGGGCTCCAGATACGCAGTATTTT. This encodes CASSQATTGAPDTQYF.